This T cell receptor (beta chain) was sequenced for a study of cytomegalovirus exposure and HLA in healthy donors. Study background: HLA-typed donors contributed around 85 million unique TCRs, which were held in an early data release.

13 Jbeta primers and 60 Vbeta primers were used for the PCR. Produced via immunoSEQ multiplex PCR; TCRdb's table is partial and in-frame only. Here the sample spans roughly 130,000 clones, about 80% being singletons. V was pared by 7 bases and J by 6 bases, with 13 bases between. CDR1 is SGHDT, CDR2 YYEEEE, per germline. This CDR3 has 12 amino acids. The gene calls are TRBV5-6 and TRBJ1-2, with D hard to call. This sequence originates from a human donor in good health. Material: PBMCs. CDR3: CASHGGLDGYTF. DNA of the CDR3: TGTGCCAGCCACGGAGGGCTCGATGGCTACACCTTC.